This T cell receptor (beta chain) is from a study of CD4 T cells in relation to SARS-CoV-2 and coronaviruses. Study summary: ViraFEST: roughly 10-day antigen culture of PBMCs, then TCR beta CDR3 sequencing.

This clone has just a few counts. Its antigen is not identified. For approximately 10 days, around 10^5 sorted CD4+ cells grew with T cell-depleted PBMCs and CEF. V was clipped by 3 bases and J by 7 bases; unmatched bases: 8. CDR1 and CDR2 (germline): MDHEN, SYDVKM. This CDR3 region has 15 residues. Study results and limitations: The cross-reactivity analysis covered only spike protein, not other viral proteins.

CEF-cultured naive and memory CD4+ T cell DNA got survey-level sequencing. Clones were read by immunoSEQ multiplex PCR, and TCRdb kept only the in-frame ones, dropping some. The sample lists 35,000 to 40,000 clones; about three quarters were seen once. V usage is TRBV28 and J usage is TRBJ1-4; 7 bases fit TRBD1. The sequenced sample was memory CD4+ T cells from PBMCs, cultured in vitro. This sequence was found in an adult with COVID-19. The CDR3: CASSLSLGQREKLFF. In DNA, the CDR3 is TGTGCCAGCAGTTTGAGCCTGGGACAGCGTGAAAAACTGTTTTTT.